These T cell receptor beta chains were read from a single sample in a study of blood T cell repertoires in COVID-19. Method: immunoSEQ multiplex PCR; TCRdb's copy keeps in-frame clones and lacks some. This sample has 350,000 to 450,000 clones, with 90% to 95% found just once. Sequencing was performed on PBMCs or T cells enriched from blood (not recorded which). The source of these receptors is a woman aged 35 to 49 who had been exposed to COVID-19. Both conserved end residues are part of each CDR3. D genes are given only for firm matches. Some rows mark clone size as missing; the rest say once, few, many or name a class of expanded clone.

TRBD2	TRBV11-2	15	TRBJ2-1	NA	CASSSGLASYNEQFF	TGTGCCAGCAGCTCCGGACTAGCGTCTTACAATGAGCAGTTCTTC
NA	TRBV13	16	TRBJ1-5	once	CASSFQGGGFRQPQHF	TGTGCCAGCAGCTTTCAAGGGGGGGGGTTTCGTCAGCCCCAGCATTTT
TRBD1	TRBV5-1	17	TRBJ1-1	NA	CASSVVSPGQGYAEAFF	TGCGCCAGCAGCGTAGTTTCCCCGGGACAGGGGTACGCTGAAGCTTTCTTT
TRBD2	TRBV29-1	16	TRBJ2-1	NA	CSGLVWGLAGAGEQFF	TGCAGCGGCCTGGTCTGGGGACTAGCGGGGGCCGGTGAGCAGTTCTTC
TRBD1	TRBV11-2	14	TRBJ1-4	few	CASSSGQGNEKLFF	TGTGCCAGCAGCTCGGGACAGGGGAATGAAAAACTGTTTTTT
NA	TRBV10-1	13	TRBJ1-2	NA	CASSDRTDYGYTF	TGCGCCAGCAGTGACCGGACAGACTATGGCTACACCTTC
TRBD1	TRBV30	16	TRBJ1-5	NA	CAWSAPPQGAPQPQHF	TGTGCCTGGAGTGCACCGCCACAGGGGGCTCCTCAGCCCCAGCATTTT
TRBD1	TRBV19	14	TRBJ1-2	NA	CASSRGQGTGGYTF	TGTGCCAGTAGCCGGGGACAGGGGACGGGGGGCTACACCTTC
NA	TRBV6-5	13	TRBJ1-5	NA	CATRPSSDQPQHF	TGTGCCACTAGACCCTCCTCTGATCAGCCCCAGCATTTT
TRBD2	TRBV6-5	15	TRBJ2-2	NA	CASRYYTSGPGELFF	TGTGCCAGCCGGTACTATACTAGCGGGCCCGGGGAGCTGTTTTTT
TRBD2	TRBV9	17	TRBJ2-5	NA	CASSDPGGTSTQETQYF	TGTGCCAGCAGCGATCCGGGGGGGACTAGCACACAAGAGACCCAGTACTTC
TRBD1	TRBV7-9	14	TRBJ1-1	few	CASQRTGVNTEAFF	TGTGCCAGCCAAAGGACAGGGGTGAACACTGAAGCTTTCTTT
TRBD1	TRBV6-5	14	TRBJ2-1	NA	CASRGDSSYNEQFF	TGTGCCAGCAGGGGGGACAGCTCCTACAATGAGCAGTTCTTC
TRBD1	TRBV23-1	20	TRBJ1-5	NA	CASSQGSGTEARGGNQPQHF	TGCGCCAGCAGTCAGGGGTCCGGGACAGAGGCACGGGGTGGCAATCAGCCCCAGCATTTT
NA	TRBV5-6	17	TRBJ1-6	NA	CASSLATESSYNSPLHF	TGTGCCAGCAGCTTGGCGACAGAAAGCTCCTATAATTCACCCCTCCACTTT
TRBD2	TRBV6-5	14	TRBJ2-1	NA	CAIQLAGGGREQFF	TGTGCCATCCAACTAGCGGGGGGAGGCCGTGAGCAGTTCTTC
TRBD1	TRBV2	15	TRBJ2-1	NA	CASSVGQGAGDEQFF	TGTGCCAGCAGTGTGGGACAGGGGGCAGGCGATGAGCAGTTCTTC